The 7 T cell receptor beta chains reported below all come from one sample, sequenced in a study of T cell repertoires in cytomegalovirus infection. Which antigens these TCRs recognize remains unknown. TCRdb re-derived calls from the reads in MiXCR, one entry per CDR3 protein. The table has some 150,000 distinct CDR3 sequences, more than 30% seen once. The specimen was CD8+ T cells from cultured PBMCs, collected from culture after CMV antigen stimulation. The receptors shown here come from a human donor in good health (CMV status not recorded). Some clones in this sample may be carry-over from other donors' samples.

The chain carries TRBV12-3 or TRBV12-4 and TRBJ2-7; 11 bases align to TRBD2. This CDR3 has 15 residues. The junction had 5 bases not matched to a gene; V was cut back by 6 bases and J by 1 base. In DNA, the CDR3 is TGTGCCAGCAGCCGGGGACTAGCGGCGTCCTACGAGCAGTACTTC. This gives the protein CASSRGLAASYEQYF.

This chain uses TRBV29-1 with TRBJ2-7; 9 bases align to TRBD1. Per the germline V gene, CDR1 is SQVTM and CDR2 is ANQGSEA. V was pared by 1 base and J by 0 bases, with 10 bases of the junction left unmatched. The CDR3 spans 17 residues. The DNA for the CDR3 is TGCAGCGTTGAAGCGATCCCGGGACAGGGAAGCTCCTACGAGCAGTACTTC. Translation gives CSVEAIPGQGSSYEQYF.

The table lists this clonotype with many counts. The chain combines TRBV7-2 with TRBJ1-3; tentatively, D is TRBD1 (5 bases). V lost 0 bases to trimming and J lost 8 bases, with 11 bases between them. The CDR3 has 14 residues. Germline loops: CDR1 SGHTA, CDR2 FQGNSA. The CDR3 nucleotides read TGTGCCAGCAGCTTAGCGGGACCAGGCGACACCATATATTTT. Encoded protein: CASSLAGPGDTIYF.

Many counts were recorded for this clonotype. The chain is built from TRBV7-2 and TRBJ2-2; TRBD1 matches at 10 bases. The V and J ends lost 5 bases and 8 bases, in that order; junction bases with no gene match: 14. The CDR3 extends over 17 amino acids. Germline-derived CDR1 and CDR2 are SGHTA and FQGNSA. The CDR3 reads CASSLSRDRGKVGELFF. The CDR3 DNA sequence: TGTGCCAGCAGCCTCTCCAGGGACAGGGGTAAAGTTGGGGAGCTGTTTTTT.

This chain joins TRBV27 and TRBJ2-6; D unclear. Germline values: CDR1 MNHEY, CDR2 SMNVEV (reference sequence). Trimming removed 6 bases at V and 1 base at J, with 10 bases between. The CDR3 is 15 residues long. The DNA for the CDR3 is TGTGCCAGCAGCCAAGTGTTGTCTGGGGCCAACGTCCTGACTTTC. It specifies CASSQVLSGANVLTF. The complete variable domain, with remaining parts taken from reference TRBV27 and TRBJ2-6, reads EAQVTQNPRYLITVTGKKLTVTCSQNMNHEYMSWYRQDPGLGLRQIYYSMNVEVTDKGDVPEGYKVSRKEKRNFPLILESPSPNQTSLYFCASSQVLSGANVLTFGAGSRLTVL.

This clonotype was recorded at least ten times. The chain recombines TRBV2 with TRBJ2-7; no firm D call. Germline CDR1 is SNHLY and CDR2 is FYNNEI. Trimming took 7 bases from V and 0 from J, leaving 10 bases between them. The CDR3 is 13 residues long. Here the CDR3 DNA reads TGTGCCAGCACGGAAGCCGACTCCTACGAGCAGTACTTC. It specifies CASTEADSYEQYF.

The gene calls are TRBV19 and TRBJ2-1; 7 nucleotides line up with TRBD1. Per germline, CDR1 LNHDA and CDR2 SQIVND (reference sequence). The length of the CDR3 is 15 residues. The V gene end was trimmed by 6 bases and the J gene end by 1 base; junction bases not matched to a gene: 6. The DNA for the CDR3 is TGTGCCAGTAGCATACAGGGGATGTCCTACAATGAGCAGTTCTTC. This codes for CASSIQGMSYNEQFF.